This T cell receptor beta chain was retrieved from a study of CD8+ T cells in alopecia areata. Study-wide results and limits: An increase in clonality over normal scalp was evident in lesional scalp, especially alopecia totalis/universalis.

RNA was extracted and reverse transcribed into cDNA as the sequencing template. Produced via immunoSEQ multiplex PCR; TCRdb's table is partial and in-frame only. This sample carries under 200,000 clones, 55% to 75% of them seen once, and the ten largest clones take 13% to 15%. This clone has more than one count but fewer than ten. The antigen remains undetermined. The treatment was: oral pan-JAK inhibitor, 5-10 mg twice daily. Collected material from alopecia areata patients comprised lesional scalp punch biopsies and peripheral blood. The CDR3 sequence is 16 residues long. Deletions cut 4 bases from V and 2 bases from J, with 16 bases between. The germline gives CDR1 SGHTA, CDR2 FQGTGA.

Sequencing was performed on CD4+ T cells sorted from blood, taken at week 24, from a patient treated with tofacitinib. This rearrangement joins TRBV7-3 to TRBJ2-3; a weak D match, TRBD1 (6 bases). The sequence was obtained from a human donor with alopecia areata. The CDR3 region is CASSSGQGRVTDTQYF. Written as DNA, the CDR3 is TGTGCCAGCAGCTCGGGGCAGGGGCGGGTCACAGATACGCAGTATTTT.